Listed below are T cell receptor beta chains from one sample, sequenced in a study of cytomegalovirus exposure and HLA in healthy donors. Sequencing used immunoSEQ multiplex PCR; TCRdb keeps in-frame clones, though not all of them. The table records 95,000 to 130,000 clones, about four fifths of them present only once. What was sequenced was PBMCs. These receptors were taken from a woman between 18 and 29 years old in good health and CMV-seronegative. Both conserved end residues are part of each CDR3. The order of the fields is D gene, V gene, J gene, CDR3 protein. The D gene is left open where the match is weak.

d_gene: .; v_gene: TRBV5-1; j_gene: TRBJ2-7; CDR3aa: CASSLVGGSYEQYF
d_gene: TRBD2; v_gene: TRBV27; j_gene: TRBJ2-7; CDR3aa: CATGLAGGSSYEQYF
d_gene: .; v_gene: TRBV20-1; j_gene: TRBJ1-1; CDR3aa: CSARDRGEAFF
d_gene: .; v_gene: TRBV9; j_gene: TRBJ1-2; CDR3aa: CASSVDRPNYGYTF
d_gene: TRBD1; v_gene: TRBV10-3; j_gene: TRBJ2-2; CDR3aa: CAKRQGAGGELFF
d_gene: TRBD1; v_gene: TRBV5-4; j_gene: TRBJ1-1; CDR3aa: CAGSSELARGANTEAFF
d_gene: .; v_gene: TRBV29-1; j_gene: TRBJ2-2; CDR3aa: CSVEDGGNTGELFF
d_gene: .; v_gene: TRBV4-1; j_gene: TRBJ1-1; CDR3aa: CASSQAHGQLPEAFF
d_gene: .; v_gene: TRBV5-1; j_gene: TRBJ1-5; CDR3aa: CASSLGAVSNQPQHF
d_gene: .; v_gene: TRBV6-5; j_gene: TRBJ1-5; CDR3aa: CASSYRGGHQPQHF
d_gene: TRBD1; v_gene: TRBV30; j_gene: TRBJ1-6; CDR3aa: CAWRIDRDNSPLHF
d_gene: .; v_gene: TRBV6-5; j_gene: TRBJ2-7; CDR3aa: CASSYHPGPYEQYF
d_gene: .; v_gene: TRBV28; j_gene: TRBJ2-7; CDR3aa: CASSLYRGARISYEQYF
d_gene: .; v_gene: TRBV11-3; j_gene: TRBJ2-2; CDR3aa: CASSGGNTGELFF
d_gene: .; v_gene: TRBV28; j_gene: TRBJ1-1; CDR3aa: CASTNWAGMNTEAFF
d_gene: .; v_gene: TRBV13; j_gene: TRBJ1-3; CDR3aa: CASRGRSGIGNTIYF
d_gene: TRBD1; v_gene: TRBV6-1; j_gene: TRBJ2-7; CDR3aa: CASLTRDRGDEQYF
d_gene: TRBD2; v_gene: TRBV6-5; j_gene: TRBJ2-5; CDR3aa: CASIRAGGSAETQYF
d_gene: .; v_gene: TRBV7-2; j_gene: TRBJ2-1; CDR3aa: CASSPGLSTYNEQFF
d_gene: TRBD1; v_gene: TRBV29-1; j_gene: TRBJ2-5; CDR3aa: CSARTGAETQYF
d_gene: .; v_gene: TRBV7-9; j_gene: TRBJ2-7; CDR3aa: CASNWGQGSYEQYF
d_gene: TRBD1; v_gene: TRBV4-1; j_gene: TRBJ1-1; CDR3aa: CASSQGQGWNTEAFF
d_gene: .; v_gene: TRBV28; j_gene: TRBJ1-4; CDR3aa: CASSLGGADEKLFF
d_gene: .; v_gene: TRBV11-2; j_gene: TRBJ1-1; CDR3aa: CASSLGGALTEAFF
d_gene: TRBD2; v_gene: TRBV2; j_gene: TRBJ2-2; CDR3aa: CASATSGGGGELFF
d_gene: TRBD1; v_gene: TRBV29-1; j_gene: TRBJ2-2; CDR3aa: CSAHGTGSPGELFF
d_gene: TRBD1; v_gene: TRBV5-4; j_gene: TRBJ2-7; CDR3aa: CASSRGQGNYEQYF
d_gene: .; v_gene: TRBV6-6; j_gene: TRBJ2-7; CDR3aa: CASSYLYEQYF
d_gene: TRBD1; v_gene: TRBV6-1; j_gene: TRBJ1-4; CDR3aa: CASSFDRDNEKLFF
d_gene: TRBD1; v_gene: TRBV28; j_gene: TRBJ1-6; CDR3aa: CASSQQTGDGSPLHF
d_gene: .; v_gene: TRBV5-1; j_gene: TRBJ1-1; CDR3aa: CASSPPGEGPNTEAFF
d_gene: .; v_gene: TRBV6-5; j_gene: TRBJ1-3; CDR3aa: CASSYDRPSSGNTIYF
d_gene: TRBD1; v_gene: TRBV4-2; j_gene: TRBJ1-2; CDR3aa: CASSQGTVPYGYTF
d_gene: TRBD1; v_gene: TRBV6-5; j_gene: TRBJ2-4; CDR3aa: CASSQDRGFDIQYF
d_gene: TRBD1; v_gene: TRBV5-4; j_gene: TRBJ2-5; CDR3aa: CASSAPGTGEETQYF
d_gene: TRBD1; v_gene: TRBV6-1; j_gene: TRBJ2-3; CDR3aa: CASSEDGTGSFPSTDTQYF
d_gene: .; v_gene: TRBV2; j_gene: TRBJ1-5; CDR3aa: CASTDSNQPQHF
d_gene: .; v_gene: TRBV18; j_gene: TRBJ2-1; CDR3aa: CASSPPGQLDNEQFF
d_gene: .; v_gene: TRBV5-4; j_gene: TRBJ2-3; CDR3aa: CASSFPLTETDTQYF
d_gene: TRBD2; v_gene: TRBV13; j_gene: TRBJ2-2; CDR3aa: CASSPRLLAGGPGELFF
d_gene: TRBD1; v_gene: TRBV6-5; j_gene: TRBJ2-3; CDR3aa: CASRVQGARDTQYF
d_gene: .; v_gene: TRBV27; j_gene: TRBJ1-6; CDR3aa: CASSFVGPTGDGSPLHF
d_gene: .; v_gene: TRBV5-8; j_gene: TRBJ2-7; CDR3aa: CASSSPGKTYEQYF
d_gene: .; v_gene: TRBV7-9; j_gene: TRBJ1-1; CDR3aa: CASSLPHTEAFF
d_gene: TRBD1; v_gene: TRBV7-8; j_gene: TRBJ2-7; CDR3aa: CASSSSGTGIYEQYF
d_gene: TRBD1; v_gene: TRBV7-9; j_gene: TRBJ1-4; CDR3aa: CASSFRQGGEKLFF
d_gene: .; v_gene: TRBV2; j_gene: TRBJ2-7; CDR3aa: CASSVLDSPWYF
d_gene: TRBD1; v_gene: TRBV7-2; j_gene: TRBJ2-7; CDR3aa: CASSSWTGNEQYF
d_gene: TRBD2; v_gene: TRBV7-3; j_gene: TRBJ2-2; CDR3aa: CASSLTSAGELFF
d_gene: .; v_gene: TRBV5-1; j_gene: TRBJ2-7; CDR3aa: CASSGTGHVSSYEQYF
d_gene: .; v_gene: TRBV29-1; j_gene: TRBJ1-2; CDR3aa: CSTSQTNLYGYTF
d_gene: TRBD1; v_gene: TRBV28; j_gene: TRBJ2-5; CDR3aa: CASLRGRETQYF